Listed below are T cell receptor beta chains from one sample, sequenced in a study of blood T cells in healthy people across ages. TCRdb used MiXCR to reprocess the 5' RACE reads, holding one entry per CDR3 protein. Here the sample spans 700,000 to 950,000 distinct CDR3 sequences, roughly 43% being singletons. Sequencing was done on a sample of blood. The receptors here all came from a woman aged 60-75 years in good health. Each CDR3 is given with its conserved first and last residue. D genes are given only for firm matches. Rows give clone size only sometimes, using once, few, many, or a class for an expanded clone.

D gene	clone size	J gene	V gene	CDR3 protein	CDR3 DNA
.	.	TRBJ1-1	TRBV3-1	CASSLGVGNTEAFF	TGTGCCAGCAGCCTAGGCGTGGGGAACACTGAAGCTTTCTTT
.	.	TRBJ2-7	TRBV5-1	CASSGGDSSYEQYF	TGCGCCAGCAGCGGTGGGGACTCCTCCTACGAGCAGTACTTC
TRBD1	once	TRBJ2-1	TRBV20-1	CSASIGQGDDEQFF	TGCAGTGCTAGTATTGGACAGGGTGACGATGAGCAGTTCTTC
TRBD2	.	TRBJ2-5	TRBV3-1	CASTSGSMETQYF	TGTGCCAGCACTAGCGGGAGTATGGAGACCCAGTACTTC
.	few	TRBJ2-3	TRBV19	CASRMYSSSTDTQYF	TGTGCCAGTAGGATGTACTCCTCTAGCACAGATACGCAGTATTTT
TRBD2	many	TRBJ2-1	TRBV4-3	CASSQDGLALNEQFF	TGCGCCAGCAGCCAAGACGGACTAGCGCTCAATGAGCAGTTCTTC
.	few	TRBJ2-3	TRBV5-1	CASSLIGPSSDTQYF	TGCGCCAGCAGCTTGATCGGGCCTTCCTCAGATACGCAGTATTTT
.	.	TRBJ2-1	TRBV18	CASSPPLAAGFF	TGTGCCAGCTCACCACCGCTGGCAGCCGGGTTCTTC
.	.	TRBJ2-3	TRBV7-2	CASSRQSINTDTQYF	TGTGCCAGCAGTCGACAGTCCATCAACACAGATACGCAGTATTTT
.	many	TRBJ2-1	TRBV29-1	CSVEGSANNEQFF	TGCAGCGTTGAAGGTTCGGCAAACAATGAGCAGTTCTTC
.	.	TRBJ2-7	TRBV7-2	CASSQKTGIGEQYF	TGTGCCAGCAGCCAAAAGACAGGAATAGGCGAGCAGTACTTC
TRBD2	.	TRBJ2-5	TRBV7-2	CASTPSRTGLAGQETQYF	TGTGCCAGCACTCCTTCTAGAACAGGACTAGCGGGACAAGAGACCCAGTACTTC
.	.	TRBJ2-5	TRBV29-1	CSVEEGGGHEQYF	TGCAGCGTTGAAGAAGGTGGTGGGCATGAGCAGTACTTC
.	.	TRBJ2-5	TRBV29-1	CSVFARETQYF	TGCAGCGTCTTTGCAAGGGAGACCCAGTACTTC
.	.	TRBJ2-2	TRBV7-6	CASSYGLGIGELFF	TGTGCCAGCAGCTATGGTCTGGGAATCGGGGAGCTGTTTTTT
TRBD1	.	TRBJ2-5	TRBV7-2	CATHRDRGRQETQYF	TGTGCCACCCATCGGGACAGGGGGCGGCAAGAGACCCAGTACTTC
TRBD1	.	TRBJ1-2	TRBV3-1	CASSLMGQPLYTF	TGTGCCAGCAGCTTAATGGGACAGCCCCTCTACACCTTC
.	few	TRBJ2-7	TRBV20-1	CSARPGPSYEQYF	TGCAGTGCTAGGCCGGGTCCCTCCTACGAGCAGTACTTC
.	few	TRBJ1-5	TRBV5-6	CASSLWSGDSNQPQHF	TGTGCCAGCAGCTTGTGGTCAGGGGATAGCAATCAGCCCCAGCATTTT
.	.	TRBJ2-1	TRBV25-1	CASSAPRVVPSVNEQFF	TGTGCCAGCAGTGCCCCAAGGGTGGTCCCTTCGGTCAATGAGCAGTTCTTC
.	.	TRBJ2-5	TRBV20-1	CSARVQQETQYF	TGCAGTGCTAGAGTTCAACAAGAGACCCAGTACTTC
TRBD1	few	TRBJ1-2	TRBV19	CASNPQGARNYGYTF	TGTGCCAGTAACCCTCAGGGGGCAAGAAACTATGGCTACACCTTC
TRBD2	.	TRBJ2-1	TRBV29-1	CSVVGLADEQFF	TGCAGCGTTGTGGGACTAGCGGATGAGCAGTTCTTC
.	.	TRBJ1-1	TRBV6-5	CASSYLVGETEAFF	TGTGCCAGCAGTTACTTAGTCGGGGAGACTGAAGCTTTCTTT
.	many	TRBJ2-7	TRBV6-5	CASSRDLLSYEQYF	TGTGCCAGCAGTAGGGACCTACTATCTTACGAGCAGTACTTC
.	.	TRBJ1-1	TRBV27	CASSTRQKNTEAFF	TGTGCCAGCAGTACCCGACAGAAAAACACTGAAGCTTTCTTT
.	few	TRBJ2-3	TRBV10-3	CAISDRQGTDTQYF	TGTGCCATCAGTGATAGGCAGGGCACAGATACGCAGTATTTT
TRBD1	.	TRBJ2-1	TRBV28	CASSFRDRAWDEQFF	TGTGCCAGCAGTTTCAGAGACAGGGCTTGGGATGAGCAGTTCTTC
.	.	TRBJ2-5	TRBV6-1	CASSPLLRDLAPETQYF	TGTGCCAGCAGTCCCCTTTTGAGGGATCTCGCACCAGAGACCCAGTACTTC
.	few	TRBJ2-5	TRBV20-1	CSAAPPGSETQYF	TGCAGTGCCGCCCCCCCAGGGTCAGAGACCCAGTACTTC
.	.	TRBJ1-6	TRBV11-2	CASSLGRRNSPLHF	TGTGCCAGCAGCTTAGGCAGAAGAAATTCACCCCTCCACTTT
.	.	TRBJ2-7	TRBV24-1	CATSDPLNRDPYEQYF	TGTGCCACCAGTGATCCTCTTAACAGGGATCCCTACGAGCAGTACTTC
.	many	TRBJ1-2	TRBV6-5	CASSTSFRDYGYTF	TGTGCCAGCAGTACCTCTTTTCGGGACTATGGCTACACCTTC
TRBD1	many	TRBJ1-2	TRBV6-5	CASSYSGTGGDGYTF	TGTGCCAGCAGTTACTCCGGGACAGGGGGCGATGGCTACACCTTC
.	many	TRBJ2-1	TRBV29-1	CSVPGDFSYNEQFF	TGCAGCGTTCCAGGGGACTTCTCCTACAATGAGCAGTTCTTC
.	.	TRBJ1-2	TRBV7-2	CASSLALTVGYTF	TGTGCCAGCAGCTTAGCGCTAACGGTTGGCTACACCTTC
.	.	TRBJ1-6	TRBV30	CAWSAATPLHF	TGTGCCTGGAGTGCCGCGACACCCCTCCACTTT
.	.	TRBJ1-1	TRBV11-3	CASSIGDTEAFF	TGTGCCAGCAGCATCGGGGACACTGAAGCTTTCTTT
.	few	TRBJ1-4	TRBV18	CASPKEDNEKLFF	TGTGCCAGCCCGAAGGAGGATAATGAAAAACTGTTTTTT
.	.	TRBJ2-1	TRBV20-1	CSATKPDGYNEQFF	TGCAGTGCTACAAAACCAGACGGGTACAATGAGCAGTTCTTC
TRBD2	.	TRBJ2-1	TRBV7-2	CASSFSSGVINEQFF	TGTGCCAGCAGCTTTTCTAGCGGGGTTATAAATGAGCAGTTCTTC
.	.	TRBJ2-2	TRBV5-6	CASSSGLPPGELFF	TGTGCCAGCAGCTCAGGACTCCCCCCCGGGGAGCTGTTTTTT
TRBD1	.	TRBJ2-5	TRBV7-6	CASSFGQAIQETQYF	TGTGCCAGCAGCTTCGGACAGGCTATCCAAGAGACCCAGTACTTC
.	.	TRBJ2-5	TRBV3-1	CASSQGAGLIEETQYF	TGTGCCAGCAGCCAAGGAGCCGGACTGATAGAGGAGACCCAGTACTTC
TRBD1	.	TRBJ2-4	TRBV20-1	CSAQGQLAKNIQYF	TGCAGTGCTCAGGGACAGCTAGCCAAAAACATTCAGTACTTC
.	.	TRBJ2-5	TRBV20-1	CSARDQRVLETQYF	TGCAGTGCTAGAGATCAAAGGGTTTTAGAGACCCAGTACTTC
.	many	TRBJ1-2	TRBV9	CASRASNSGYTF	TGTGCCAGCCGGGCATCCAACTCTGGCTACACCTTC
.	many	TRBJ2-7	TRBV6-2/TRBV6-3	CASSLTGGAGRSYEQYF	TGTGCCAGCAGCCTAACGGGCGGGGCAGGACGCTCCTACGAGCAGTACTTC
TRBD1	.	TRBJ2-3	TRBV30	CACTGQGTDTQYF	TGTGCCTGTACGGGACAGGGTACAGATACGCAGTATTTT
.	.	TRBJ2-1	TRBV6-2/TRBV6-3	CASGKRDEQFF	TGTGCCAGCGGGAAGCGGGATGAGCAGTTCTTC
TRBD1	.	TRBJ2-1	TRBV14	CTSSQDGSGTGAQSSSYNEQFF	TGTACCAGTAGCCAAGATGGATCCGGGACAGGGGCCCAGTCTAGCTCCTACAATGAGCAGTTCTTC
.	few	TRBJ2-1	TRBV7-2	CASSSKGGAYNEQFF	TGTGCCAGCAGTTCAAAAGGAGGGGCCTACAATGAGCAGTTCTTC
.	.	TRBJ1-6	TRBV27	CASSSRGGYNSPLHF	TGTGCCAGCAGTAGCAGGGGCGGTTATAATTCACCCCTCCACTTT
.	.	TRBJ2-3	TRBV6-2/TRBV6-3	CASSQFADTQYF	TGTGCCAGCAGCCAATTTGCAGATACGCAGTATTTT
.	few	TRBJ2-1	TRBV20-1	CSAPKQGWGNEQFF	TGCAGTGCTCCGAAACAGGGTTGGGGCAATGAGCAGTTCTTC